In this sample, the clone carrying this T cell receptor (beta chain) turned up a few times. The antigen is unknown. The germline V gene has CDR1 DFQATT and CDR2 SNEGSKA (reference sequence). CDR3 length equals 11 residues. V was cut by 6 bases and J by 7 bases, with 10 bases left in between. This sample is part of a study of T cell repertoires in cytomegalovirus infection. Study-level information: It can be stated that public TCR beta signatures indicated CMV infection as well as a matching HLA type. Whole-study results and caveats: Cumulative public TCR beta family frequency identified carriers of CMV plus the relevant HLA. Ex vivo responses were dominated by HLA-C-restricted CMV-specific TCR beta clonotypes.

TCRdb fed the reads into MiXCR, producing one record per CDR3 protein. The data show some 230,000 distinct CDR3 sequences, roughly 22% seen once. What was sequenced was CD8+ T cells from PBMCs. The sequence came from a human donor in good health (CMV status not recorded). Some clones in this sample may be carry-over from other donors' samples. The rearrangement joins TRBV20-1 to TRBJ2-1; no definite D call. The CDR3 DNA sequence: TGCAGTGCACATGCAGGAAATGAGCAGTTCTTC. As protein: CSAHAGNEQFF.